Each of the 12 T cell receptor beta chains below was sequenced from the same sample in a study of T-cell memory formation after mild COVID-19. TCRdb called the 5' RACE reads again in MiXCR, with one record for every CDR3 protein. The data hold 280,000 or so distinct CDR3 sequences, with approximately 7.6% observed a single time. Sequencing was carried out using PBMCs or a T cell subset sorted from them (not recorded which). Receptors originate from a man between 18 and 35 years old who had mild COVID-19 (a few samples of this study predate the infection). Cell type and time point are not known.

The V call is TRBV6-5, the J call TRBJ2-7; 7 positions agree with TRBD1. This CDR3 has 12 residues. From germline, CDR1 is MNHEY and CDR2 SVGAGI. V shed 10 bases and J 2 bases; nucleotides not matched to a gene: 5. This chain's CDR3 is CATRTGPYEQYF. DNA for the CDR3: TGTGCCACAAGGACAGGACCCTACGAGCAGTACTTC.

The sample holds many counts of this clonotype. CDR3 in DNA: TGTGCCACCAGCGGACGTAGACAGGGAACCGGGGAGCTGTTTTTT. Protein sequence: CATSGRRQGTGELFF. The chain links TRBV15 to TRBJ2-2, with TRBD1 identical over 7 bases. Germline assignment: CDR1 LNHNV and CDR2 YYDKDF (reference sequence). Trimming cost V 5 bases and J 5 bases; bases outside gene matches: 8. This CDR3 comprises 15 residues.

Many counts were recorded for this clonotype. The CDR3 DNA follows: TGTGCCAGCAGCCCTGAGCCTAGCAATCAGCCCCAGCATTTT. Encoded protein: CASSPEPSNQPQHF. The chain carries TRBV9 and TRBJ1-5; D uncertain. Germline CDR1 SGDLS, CDR2 YYNGEE. The germline V and J ends were trimmed by 4 bases and 0 bases, with 8 bases remaining between them. The CDR3 is made up of 14 amino acids.

This clonotype has a handful of counts. The J gene is TRBJ1-4, the V gene TRBV19; D might be TRBD1 (5 bases). Trimming took off 6 bases at V and 7 bases at J, with 6 bases between the two ends. This CDR3 is 11 amino acids long. The V gene's germline CDR1 is LNHDA and CDR2 SQIVND (reference sequence). The DNA for the CDR3 is TGTGCCAGTAGGAGGGGTGAAAAACTGTTTTTT. This codes for CASRRGEKLFF.

The chain joins TRBV6-5 to TRBJ2-7; 7 bases agree with TRBD2. The CDR3 totals 14 residues. J was trimmed by 0 bases and V by 7 bases; bases with no gene match: 6. Germline V gives CDR1 MNHEY, CDR2 SVGAGI. The CDR3 here is CASTPRGDSYEQYF. The CDR3 bases are TGTGCCAGCACCCCTCGGGGGGACTCCTACGAGCAGTACTTC.

This chain joins TRBV10-3 and TRBJ2-7; D is possibly TRBD1 or TRBD2 (5 bases each). CDR1 and CDR2 from the germline V gene are ENHRY and SYGVKD. Trimming cost V 5 bases and J 2 bases, with 13 bases left between them. This CDR3 contains 14 residues. CDR3 amino acids: CAISPGTAAYEQYF. Here the CDR3 DNA reads TGTGCCATCAGTCCCGGGACCGCCGCCTACGAGCAGTACTTC.

This clonotype appeared a few times. The genes are TRBV6-1 and TRBJ2-1, with 7 bases matching TRBD2. V shed 6 bases, J shed 3 bases, and the junction held 5 bases outside the gene matches. The CDR3 consists of 14 residues. Per germline, CDR1 MNHNS and CDR2 SASEGT. The CDR3, as DNA: TGTGCCAGCAGGGAGCGGGAAAACTACAATGAGCAGTTCTTC. This encodes CASRERENYNEQFF.

This clonotype has ten or more counts. The CDR3 loop is CASRPDGANSPLHF. Here the CDR3 DNA reads TGTGCCAGCAGGCCGGACGGAGCTAATTCACCCCTCCACTTT. V gene TRBV6-5 combines with J gene TRBJ1-6, with no clear D. There are 14 residues in the CDR3. CDR1 is MNHEY and CDR2 is SVGAGI in the germline V gene. Trimming stripped 6 bases from V and 6 bases from J, with 12 bases between.

V gene TRBV2 combines with J gene TRBJ2-3, with 9 bases matching TRBD2. Trimming cost V 8 bases and J 5 bases; bases outside gene matches: 5. Germline-derived CDR1 and CDR2 are SNHLY and FYNNEI. The CDR3 has 13 residues. CDR3 nucleotide sequence: TGTGCCAGCGGCGGGGGGGCCGGAGATACGCAGTATTTT. It yields the protein CASGGGAGDTQYF.

This clonotype was seen a handful of times. This chain links TRBV7-2 with TRBJ1-6; D gene unclear. The ends were cut back, 5 bases at V and 9 bases at J, with 14 bases in the middle. CDR3 length equals 14 residues. Per germline, CDR1 SGHTA and CDR2 FQGNSA. CDR3 nucleotide sequence: TGTGCCAGCAGCCTCGGCCTCGTGGGTTCACCCCTCCACTTT. The encoded protein is CASSLGLVGSPLHF.

V gene TRBV5-1 combines with J gene TRBJ2-5; possible D gene TRBD2, 6 bases. The CDR3 runs 15 residues. In germline, CDR1 is SGHRS, CDR2 YFSETQ. V shed 0 bases and J shed 2 bases, with 11 bases lying between them. The CDR3 protein is CASSLDPGLQETQYF. The CDR3 nucleotides are TGCGCCAGCAGCTTGGACCCGGGACTTCAAGAGACCCAGTACTTC. The full variable domain, its missing parts supplied by reference TRBV5-1 and TRBJ2-5, is KAGVTQTPRYLIKTRGQQVTLSCSPISGHRSVSWYQQTPGQGLQFLFEYFSETQRNKGNFPGRFSGRQFSNSRSEMNVSTLELGDSALYLCASSLDPGLQETQYFGPGTRLLVL.

This clonotype occurred many times. This chain connects TRBV6-6 to TRBJ2-5; 7 bases line up with TRBD2. The germline gives CDR1 MNHNY, CDR2 SVGAGI (reference sequence). CDR3 size: 16 residues. Trimming cost V 2 bases and J 5 bases; bases outside gene matches: 11. The CDR3 DNA reads as TGTGCCAGCAGTTACGCGCTCCTCGGGGGAGGGGAGACCCAGTACTTC. Translated: CASSYALLGGGETQYF.